These 16 T cell receptor beta chains came from one sample sequenced in a study of regulatory T cells in long-lasting Graves disease. Libraries of TCR beta came from iRepertoire HTBI primers plus Arm-PCR of CDR3 regions. MiXCR, run by TCRdb on the multiplex PCR reads, gives a single entry per CDR3 protein. The data contain roughly 410,000 distinct CDR3 sequences, approximately 15% of them singletons. The time point here: newly diagnosed GD, antithyroid drugs for less than 3 months. RNA from PBMCs was the source of the TCR library. These records were also assigned to another study, of T cells in Graves' hyperthyroidism and ophthalmopathy.

The specimen was peripheral blood mononuclear cells (PBMCs), collected at new diagnosis, from a patient treated with antithyroid drugs. The receptors stem from a woman aged 40 to 49 with Graves disease.

This clonotype was counted many times. The chain combines TRBV3-1 with TRBJ2-7; 10 nucleotides line up with TRBD1. Germline CDR1 reads LGHDT; CDR2 reads YNNKEL (reference sequence). The CDR3 has 15 amino acids. The V and J ends lost 4 bases and 2 bases, in that order; junction bases with no gene match: 5. As DNA, the CDR3 is TGTGCCAGCAGCCCCCGGGACAGGGGAACCTACGAGCAGTACTTC. Translation gives CASSPRDRGTYEQYF.

The chain uses TRBV6-1 and TRBJ2-3; D is possibly TRBD1 (6 bases). V was clipped by 4 bases and J by 0 bases, with 11 bases between them. This CDR3 is 15 amino acids long. Germline lookup yields CDR1 MNHNS and CDR2 SASEGT. The CDR3: CASSGWGPSTDTQYF. The DNA of the CDR3 is TGTGCCAGCAGTGGGTGGGGGCCTAGCACAGATACGCAGTATTTT.

Many counts were recorded for this clonotype. The chain joins TRBV2 to TRBJ2-1; tentatively, D is TRBD1 (7 bases). CDR1 is SNHLY and CDR2 is FYNNEI in the germline V gene. Trimming cost V 8 bases and J 0 bases, with 20 bases left between them. CDR3 length: 17 amino acids. The CDR3 sequence is CASPRGAGRVSYNEQFF. For the CDR3, the DNA is TGTGCCAGCCCCAGGGGGGCTGGTCGGGTCTCCTACAATGAGCAGTTCTTC.

A few counts support this clonotype. The genes are TRBV3-1 and TRBJ1-2; a weak D match, TRBD1 (6 bases). The germline V gene encodes CDR1 LGHDT and CDR2 YNNKEL (reference sequence). V was trimmed by 0 bases and J by 7 bases, leaving 9 bases between them. The CDR3 has 13 residues. The CDR3 DNA follows: TGTGCCAGCAGCCAAGATTTAGGGGGTGGCTACACCTTC. It codes for CASSQDLGGGYTF.

This clonotype was seen many times. The chain employs TRBV11-3 and TRBJ1-1; no clear D. V was shortened by 2 bases and J by 3 bases, with 7 bases between the two germline ends. Germline lookup yields CDR1 SGHNT and CDR2 YENEEA. CDR3 size: 13 residues. The CDR3 nucleotides read TGTGCCAGCAGCTTACAGGAGTACACTGAAGCTTTCTTT. Its translation is CASSLQEYTEAFF.

On this clonotype: A much bigger clone sits one base away, suggesting this may be a read error. The chain combines TRBV18 with TRBJ2-7, with 7 bases aligning to TRBD1. Germline lookup yields CDR1 KGHSH and CDR2 LQKENI. V shed 3 bases, J shed 6 bases, and the junction held 8 bases outside the gene matches. There are 14 residues in the CDR3. The CDR3 is CASSPRQGLGEQYF. The DNA for the CDR3 is TGTGCCAGCTCACCGAGACAGGGTCTGGGCGAGCAGTACTTC.

The table lists this clonotype with many counts. V usage is TRBV11-3 and J usage is TRBJ2-7, with 11 bases aligning to TRBD2. The germline gives CDR1 SGHNT, CDR2 YENEEA. Unmatched junction bases numbered 1, after V lost 4 bases and J lost 2 bases. The CDR3 totals 14 residues. The CDR3 DNA reads as TGTGCCAGCAGCTCTAGCGGGGGGACCTACGAGCAGTACTTC. It yields the protein CASSSSGGTYEQYF. The full variable domain, with the rest looked up from reference TRBV11-3 and TRBJ2-7, is EAGVVQSPRYKIIEKKQPVAFWCNPISGHNTLYWYLQNLGQGPELLIRYENEEAVDDSQLPKDRFSAERLKGVDSTLKIQPAELGDSAVYLCASSSSGGTYEQYFGPGTRLTVT.

This clonotype came up once. V gene TRBV4-1 combines with J gene TRBJ2-2; TRBD2 matches 12 bases. Trimming cost V 1 base and J 7 bases; bases outside gene matches: 10. This CDR3 comprises 18 residues. Germline-derived CDR1 and CDR2 are MGHRA and YSYEKL. The CDR3 loop is CASSQGPTSGRASGELFF. The CDR3 nucleotides are TGCGCCAGCAGCCAAGGGCCGACTAGCGGGAGAGCGAGCGGGGAGCTGTTTTTT.

This clonotype was observed at least ten times. V usage is TRBV5-4 and J usage is TRBJ2-3; 13 bases fit TRBD2. The CDR3 has 18 residues. Germline assignment: CDR1 SGHNT and CDR2 YYREEE (reference sequence). V dropped 4 bases and J dropped 6; count of bases not matched to a gene: 14. For the CDR3, the DNA is TGTGCCAGCAGCCCGAGAGCCGGGACTAGCGGGACGGGGGATACGCAGTATTTT. This encodes CASSPRAGTSGTGDTQYF.

V and J are TRBV29-1 and TRBJ2-1, with D maybe TRBD2 (6 bases). This CDR3 spans 11 amino acids. The germline CDR1 and CDR2 sequences are SQVTM and ANQGSEA. Trimming took off 7 bases at V and 9 bases at J, with 13 bases between the two ends. The CDR3 reads CSGGDWGEQFF. In DNA, the CDR3 is TGCAGCGGAGGGGACTGGGGTGAGCAGTTCTTC.

The CDR3 sequence is CASSEDRGRRQPQHF. The DNA of the CDR3 is TGTGCCAGCAGTGAAGACAGGGGACGCCGTCAGCCCCAGCATTTT. J is TRBJ1-5 and V is TRBV6-1; 7 bases agree with TRBD1. V trimming: 1 base; J trimming: 6 bases; junction bases outside the gene matches: 6. This CDR3 spans 15 amino acids. Looked up from germline, CDR1 is MNHNS and CDR2 is SASEGT.

This clonotype showed up many times. The chain uses TRBV6-2 or TRBV6-3 and TRBJ2-7, with 11 nucleotides matching TRBD1. The CDR3 has 17 residues. The J segment lost 1 base and the V segment lost 4 bases, leaving 9 bases of the junction unmatched. Germline lookup yields CDR1 MNHEY and CDR2 SVGEGT. The CDR3 region is CASSSGTGGWPSYEQYF. CDR3 in DNA: TGTGCCAGCAGTTCCGGGACAGGGGGGTGGCCTTCCTACGAGCAGTACTTC.

This clonotype has a handful of counts. This chain joins TRBV5-6 and TRBJ2-2; D is unclear. The CDR3 is made up of 13 amino acids. The germline V gene encodes CDR1 SGHDT and CDR2 YYEEEE. The V end was cut by 5 bases, the J end by 3 bases, with 8 bases between. CDR3 protein: CASRIGYTGELFF. The CDR3 coding sequence is TGTGCCAGCAGAATAGGGTACACCGGGGAGCTGTTTTTT.

This clonotype was seen ten or more times. This chain uses TRBV28 with TRBJ2-7, with 8 bases that match TRBD1. Germline loops: CDR1 MDHEN, CDR2 SYDVKM. V was clipped by 1 base and J by 6 bases; unmatched bases: 5. The CDR3 sequence is 14 residues long. The chain's CDR3 is CASSLFGQGGEQYF. Here the CDR3 DNA reads TGTGCCAGCAGTTTATTCGGACAGGGTGGCGAGCAGTACTTC.

The sample holds a few counts of this clonotype. The genes are TRBV5-1 and TRBJ2-2; D not resolved. The CDR3 has 19 amino acids. The V end lost 0 bases, the J end lost 5 bases, and 23 bases lay between the germline ends. The germline gives CDR1 SGHRS, CDR2 YFSETQ. CDR3 DNA: TGCGCCAGCAGCTTGGGTTCCTCTTCAGGACGGCTTTGGACCGGGGAGCTGTTTTTT. Amino acid sequence: CASSLGSSSGRLWTGELFF.

This clonotype was detected ten times or more. V gene TRBV12-3 or TRBV12-4 combines with J gene TRBJ2-1; TRBD2 agrees at 10 bases. V trimming: 6 bases; J trimming: 3 bases; junction bases outside the gene matches: 5. This CDR3 spans 15 amino acids. The CDR3, as DNA: TGTGCCAGCAGCAAACTAGCGGGACACTACAATGAGCAGTTCTTC. It is translated as CASSKLAGHYNEQFF.